This T cell receptor (beta chain) was identified in a study of blood T cell repertoires in COVID-19. At the level of the study: Nucleic acid was either cDNA or gDNA, and it came from T cells, B-cell-depleted T cells, or PBMCs.

In the study's own analysis: Counts of nucleated cells, estimated from reference gene primer amplification, were obtained. Data came from immunoSEQ multiplex PCR; TCRdb stores just in-frame clones and leaves some out. The V and J calls and clone size are taken from that table; D and trimming were inferred from the DNA. The repertoire has about 46,000 clones, about 90% of them found once; the top ten carry 15%. Sequencing was done on a sample of peripheral blood. The sequence came from a human donor in a cohort sampled during active COVID-19.

CDR3 sequence (DNA): TGTGCCAGCAGTGACGGGATGGCCGATAATTCACCCCTCCACTTT. Its translation is CASSDGMADNSPLHF. This chain uses TRBV6-1 with TRBJ1-6; D not certain. CDR3 length: 15 residues. Trimming stripped 3 bases from V and 5 bases from J, with 11 bases between. Germline V gene data show CDR1 as MNHNS and CDR2 as SASEGT.